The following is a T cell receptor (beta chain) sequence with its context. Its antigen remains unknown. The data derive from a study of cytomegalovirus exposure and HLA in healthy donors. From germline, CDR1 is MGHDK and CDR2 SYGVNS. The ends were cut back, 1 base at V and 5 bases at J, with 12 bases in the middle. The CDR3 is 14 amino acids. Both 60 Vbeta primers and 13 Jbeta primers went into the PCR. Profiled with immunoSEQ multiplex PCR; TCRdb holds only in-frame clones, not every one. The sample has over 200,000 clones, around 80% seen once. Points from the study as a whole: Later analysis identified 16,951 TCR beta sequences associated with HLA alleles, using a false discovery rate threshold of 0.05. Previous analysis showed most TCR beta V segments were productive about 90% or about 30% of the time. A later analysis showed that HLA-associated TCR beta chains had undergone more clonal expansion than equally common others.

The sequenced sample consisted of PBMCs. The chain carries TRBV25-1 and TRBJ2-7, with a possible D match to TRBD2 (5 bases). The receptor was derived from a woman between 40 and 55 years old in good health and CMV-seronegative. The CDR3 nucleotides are TGTGCCAGCAGTGAATCTACGGCAGCGGACGAGCAGTACTTC. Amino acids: CASSESTAADEQYF.